The 24 T cell receptor beta chains below come from one sample, sequenced in a study of T cells in Graves' hyperthyroidism and ophthalmopathy. The investigators amplified TCR beta CDR3 regions from RNA transcripts. In the first-round RT-PCR of the TCR CDR3, the HTBI primer set was used. TCRdb called the multiplex PCR reads again in MiXCR, with one record for every CDR3 protein. The sample has about 500,000 distinct CDR3 sequences, about 16% seen once. Sequencing input: blood. These receptors were taken from a woman in her 30s with Graves' ophthalmopathy.

V is TRBV10-3 and J is TRBJ1-3, with 9 positions matching TRBD1. V dropped 7 bases and J dropped 7; count of bases not matched to a gene: 8. Germline V gene lookup returns CDR1 ENHRY and CDR2 SYGVKD. The CDR3 consists of 14 residues. The CDR3 is CAITEGQGSNTIYF. The CDR3 region has the DNA TGTGCCATCACAGAGGGACAGGGAAGTAACACCATATATTTT.

This clonotype was picked up many times. The genes are TRBV7-6 and TRBJ2-1, with D possibly TRBD2 on 6 matching bases. CDR3 length equals 15 residues. V was trimmed by 4 bases and J by 1 base, leaving 11 bases between them. The germline CDR1 and CDR2 sequences are SGHVS and FNYEAQ. The CDR3 sequence is CASSSTEGSYNEQFF. DNA of the CDR3: TGTGCCAGCAGCTCGACGGAGGGTTCCTACAATGAGCAGTTCTTC.

This clonotype was seen at least ten times. V gene TRBV2 combines with J gene TRBJ2-3; 10 bases agree with TRBD2. Germline lookup yields CDR1 SNHLY and CDR2 FYNNEI. With V trimmed by 8 bases and J by 3 bases, 5 bases remained unmatched. This CDR3 spans 14 amino acids. CDR3 DNA: TGTGCCAGCGGGCTAGCGGGAGTGACAGATACGCAGTATTTT. It encodes CASGLAGVTDTQYF. The whole variable domain, remainder taken from reference TRBV2 and TRBJ2-3, is EPEVTQTPSHQVTQMGQEVILRCVPISNHLYFYWYRQILGQKVEFLVSFYNNEISEKSEIFDDQFSVERPDGSNFTLKIRSTKLEDSAMYFCASGLAGVTDTQYFGPGTRLTVL.

There are many counts of this clonotype. The chain combines TRBV7-9 with TRBJ1-1, with D unresolved. CDR1 and CDR2 from the germline V gene are SEHNR and FQNEAQ (reference sequence). The CDR3 runs to 12 residues. Trimming pared 1 base from V and 7 bases from J, leaving 7 bases between. Here the CDR3 reads CASSLDTYEAFF. The CDR3 DNA follows: TGTGCCAGCAGCTTAGACACCTATGAAGCTTTCTTT.

This clonotype showed up just a few times. The rearrangement joins TRBV7-3 to TRBJ2-1; D is ambiguous. Deletions cut 4 bases from V and 7 bases from J, with 20 bases between. CDR3 length: 16 residues. Germline V lookup: CDR1 SGHTA, CDR2 FQGTGA. The CDR3 bases are TGTGCCAGCAGCTCCAAGGGTCCAGGCCAAGGAAATGAGCAGTTCTTC. This gives the protein CASSSKGPGQGNEQFF. The variable domain in full, completed from reference TRBV7-3 and TRBJ2-1, reads GAGVSQTPSNKVTEKGKYVELRCDPISGHTALYWYRQSLGQGPEFLIYFQGTGAADDSGLPNDRFFAVRPEGSVSTLKIQRTERGDSAVYLCASSSKGPGQGNEQFFGPGTRLTVL.

The chain uses TRBV18 and TRBJ2-7; D is ambiguous. Germline CDR1 is KGHSH and CDR2 is LQKENI. V was shortened by 1 base and J by 7 bases, with 5 bases between the two germline ends. The CDR3 contains 11 residues. The chain's CDR3 is CASSPLREQYF. The CDR3 nucleotides are TGTGCCAGCTCACCACTTAGGGAGCAGTACTTC.

This clonotype was seen repeatedly, ten times or more. This rearrangement joins TRBV7-9 to TRBJ2-1; D uncertain. CDR3 length equals 12 residues. The germline V and J ends were trimmed by 6 bases and 6 bases, with 9 bases remaining between them. Germline CDR1 is SEHNR and CDR2 is FQNEAQ (reference sequence). The CDR3 loop reads CASRPSSNEQFF. The CDR3 bases are TGTGCCAGCAGACCTTCTAGCAATGAGCAGTTCTTC.

V usage is TRBV9 and J usage is TRBJ1-3, with a possible D match to TRBD1 (5 bases). Trimming took off 0 bases at V and 8 bases at J, with 15 bases between the two ends. The CDR3 sequence is 15 residues long. Germline V gives CDR1 SGDLS, CDR2 YYNGEE. The CDR3: CASSVAGGSGDTIYF. CDR3 coding DNA: TGTGCCAGCAGCGTAGCTGGGGGGAGTGGGGACACCATATATTTT.

In this sample, this clonotype turned up many times. The chain couples TRBV30 to TRBJ1-5; no clear D. The CDR3 totals 13 residues. Trimming removed 5 bases from V and 2 bases from J, with 10 bases in between. Germline CDR1 reads GTSNPN; CDR2 reads SVGIG (reference sequence). CDR3 DNA sequence: TGTGCCTGGGGTAGGTTGGGCAATCAGCCCCAGCATTTT. Translation: CAWGRLGNQPQHF.

This clonotype was observed at least ten times. The chain combines TRBV20-1 with TRBJ1-5, with D unclear. V was cut by 0 bases and J by 0 bases, with 9 bases left in between. CDR1 is DFQATT and CDR2 is SNEGSKA in the germline V gene (reference sequence). CDR3 length: 15 amino acids. DNA of the CDR3: TGCAGTGCTAGAGAATGGCAGGATAGCAATCAGCCCCAGCATTTT. As protein: CSAREWQDSNQPQHF.

This sequence joins TRBV28 and TRBJ2-2; 8 bases map to TRBD2. The J segment lost 1 base and the V segment lost 5 bases, leaving 12 bases of the junction unmatched. The CDR3 extends over 18 amino acids. Germline V gives CDR1 MDHEN, CDR2 SYDVKM. CDR3 bases: TGTGCCAGCAGTCCGCGGGGGGCGAGTAGGGGGAACACCGGGGAGCTGTTTTTT. It encodes CASSPRGASRGNTGELFF.

V gene TRBV13 combines with J gene TRBJ2-7; D may be TRBD2 (6 bases). Looked up from germline, CDR1 is PRHDT and CDR2 is FYEKMQ (reference sequence). V lost 5 bases, J lost 5 bases, and 22 bases lay in between. CDR3 length equals 16 residues. The CDR3 protein is CASSLSGGDRYNEQYF. The DNA of the CDR3 is TGTGCCAGCAGCCTATCCGGAGGGGATCGGTACAACGAGCAGTACTTC. Supplemented by reference TRBV13 and TRBJ2-7, the full variable domain reads AAGVIQSPRHLIKEKRETATLKCYPIPRHDTVYWYQQGPGQDPQFLISFYEKMQSDKGSIPDRFSAQQFSDYHSELNMSSLELGDSALYFCASSLSGGDRYNEQYFGPGTRLTVT.

This clonotype was picked up a small number of times. The chain has TRBV5-1 and TRBJ2-3, with 7 bases matching TRBD1. Germline V CDR1 and CDR2: SGHRS, YFSETQ. Trimming at V came to 4 bases and at J to 6 bases, leaving 5 bases not matched to a gene. CDR3 length: 13 residues. The CDR3 nucleotides are TGCGCCAGCAGCCTGACAGGGTGGGATACGCAGTATTTT. Protein product: CASSLTGWDTQYF. The full variable domain, its missing parts supplied by reference TRBV5-1 and TRBJ2-3, is KAGVTQTPRYLIKTRGQQVTLSCSPISGHRSVSWYQQTPGQGLQFLFEYFSETQRNKGNFPGRFSGRQFSNSRSEMNVSTLELGDSALYLCASSLTGWDTQYFGPGTRLTVL.

This clonotype was seen repeatedly, ten times or more. The chain is built from TRBV10-3 and TRBJ2-1; D may be TRBD2 (5 bases). Germline loops: CDR1 ENHRY, CDR2 SYGVKD. The CDR3 extends over 16 amino acids. V lost 2 bases and J lost 4, with 15 bases in between. The DNA for the CDR3 is TGTGCCATCAGTGAGGATCCAGGAGGCCGATACAATGAGCAGTTCTTC. Protein product: CAISEDPGGRYNEQFF.

This clonotype was picked up a small number of times. The rearrangement links TRBV7-9 to TRBJ2-7; 13 bases agree with TRBD2. The CDR3 covers 16 residues. V lost 5 bases, J lost 3 bases, and 7 bases stayed unmatched. Germline V gene data show CDR1 as SEHNR and CDR2 as FQNEAQ (reference sequence). CDR3 DNA sequence: TGTGCCAGCAGCCCCGGACTAGCGGGAGCCTACTACGAGCAGTACTTC. Protein product: CASSPGLAGAYYEQYF.

This clonotype came up a few times. The rearrangement uses TRBV12-3 or TRBV12-4 and TRBJ2-3, with D maybe TRBD1 (6 bases). The CDR3 consists of 15 residues. The germline V and J ends were trimmed by 2 bases and 1 base, with 10 bases remaining between them. The CDR3 here is CASSLRGTRTDTQYF. CDR3 bases: TGTGCCAGCAGTTTAAGGGGGACCCGCACAGATACGCAGTATTTT.

For this clonotype: This may be a read error, as it is one base from a much larger clone. V usage is TRBV11-1 and J usage is TRBJ2-7; 7 positions match TRBD1. Germline CDR1 SGHAT, CDR2 FQDESV (reference sequence). CDR3 size: 16 residues. The CDR3 reads CASGQSPQGQGYEQYF. The CDR3 region has the DNA TGCGCCAGCGGCCAGAGCCCACAGGGGCAGGGCTACGAGCAGTACTTC.

A few counts support this clonotype. V gene TRBV7-2 combines with J gene TRBJ1-4; TRBD1 matches at 7 bases. The CDR3 contains 15 residues. J gave up 7 bases and V 0 bases, and 5 bases lay outside the gene matches. In germline, CDR1 is SGHTA, CDR2 FQGNSA. The CDR3 here is CASSLAGQRGEKLFF. DNA of the CDR3: TGTGCCAGCAGCTTAGCGGGACAGAGGGGTGAAAAACTGTTTTTT.

This clonotype was counted only a few times. The CDR3 DNA sequence: TGCAGTGCTAGGGGACTAGCGGGAGGGCCCAATGAGCAGTTCTTC. Its protein product is CSARGLAGGPNEQFF. The J gene is TRBJ2-1, the V gene TRBV20-1, with 16 bases that match TRBD2. The ends lost 3 bases at V and 6 bases at J; junction bases unmatched: 2. The CDR3 contains 15 residues. The germline gives CDR1 DFQATT, CDR2 SNEGSKA (reference sequence).

This clonotype showed up many times. The chain joins TRBV7-9 to TRBJ2-7; a possible D gene is TRBD2 (5 bases). Between the trimmed V and J ends, which lost 0 bases and 2 bases, there was a span of 8 bases. The CDR3 runs 14 residues. Per the germline V gene, CDR1 is SEHNR and CDR2 is FQNEAQ (reference sequence). In DNA form, the CDR3 reads TGTGCCAGCAGCTTAGCATGGGGAGCCTACGAGCAGTACTTC. It specifies CASSLAWGAYEQYF.

This clonotype has just a few counts. This chain joins TRBV18 and TRBJ1-4; 7 nucleotides line up with TRBD1. After removal of 2 bases from V and 5 bases from J, the junction contained 8 bases not matched to a gene. CDR3 length equals 16 residues. The germline V gene encodes CDR1 KGHSH and CDR2 LQKENI. CDR3: CASSPSTGTANEKLFF. Here the CDR3 DNA reads TGTGCCAGCTCACCATCAACCGGGACAGCAAATGAAAAACTGTTTTTT.

The table lists this clonotype with many counts. The chain links TRBV28 to TRBJ1-2, with D unclear. The V end was cut by 5 bases, the J end by 8 bases, with 12 bases between. The CDR3 consists of 12 residues. The germline V gene encodes CDR1 MDHEN and CDR2 SYDVKM. CDR3 residues: CASSPEGIGYTF. CDR3 nucleotide sequence: TGTGCCAGCAGTCCCGAGGGTATCGGCTACACCTTC.

The V gene is TRBV19, the J gene TRBJ1-5; 7 bases are a match to TRBD1. This CDR3 spans 15 amino acids. Trimming cost V 7 bases and J 9 bases; bases outside gene matches: 15. In germline, CDR1 is LNHDA, CDR2 SQIVND (reference sequence). The CDR3 DNA follows: TGTGCCAGTACCGAGACAGGGATTGGAGATAGGCCCCAGCATTTT. This gives the protein CASTETGIGDRPQHF.

A few counts support this clonotype. The chain has TRBV10-3 and TRBJ2-7, with 9 bases aligning to TRBD1. With V trimmed by 4 bases and J by 5 bases, 9 bases remained unmatched. Germline-derived CDR1 and CDR2 are ENHRY and SYGVKD. The CDR3 spans 15 residues. The CDR3 region is CAISAIPGQGNEQYF. CDR3 nucleotide sequence: TGTGCCATCAGTGCGATACCGGGACAGGGCAACGAGCAGTACTTC.